The entry that follows covers one T cell receptor (beta chain) sequence. CDR1 is SQVTM, CDR2 ANQGSEA, per germline. V gave up 7 bases and J gave up 4 bases; unmatched junction bases: 6. This CDR3 is 13 amino acids long. The data were obtained in a study of blood T cell repertoires in COVID-19. Study in general: Collection of acute and convalescent COVID-19 samples took place in the United States, Italy and Spain. The cDNA or gDNA used as material had been derived from T cells, B-cell-depleted T cells, or PBMCs.

Per the original data handling: Reference gene primers were amplified, and this amplification served to estimate nucleated cell counts. Produced via immunoSEQ multiplex PCR; TCRdb's table is partial and in-frame only. The DNA was the basis for D and trimming; V, J and clone size are from that table. The table includes hundreds of thousands of clones, roughly 80% detected once. The source is a middle-aged man who had been exposed to COVID-19. The chain combines TRBV29-1 with TRBJ1-1, with 10 bases fitting TRBD1. Sequencing was done on a sample of PBMCs or T cells enriched from blood (not recorded which). CDR3 sequence (DNA): TGCAGCGGGGACAGGGGTAGGGGCACTGAAGCTTTCTTT. Protein sequence: CSGDRGRGTEAFF.